This TCR beta chain was recovered during a study of blood T cell repertoires in COVID-19. The overall study: Sample material is recorded as cDNA or gDNA derived from T cells, B-cell-depleted T cells, or PBMCs.

Original handling: By means of reference gene primer amplification, nucleated cell counts were estimated. TCRdb's table, derived via immunoSEQ multiplex PCR, lists solely in-frame clones and lacks some. Clone size and the V and J calls come from that table; the DNA yielded D and trimming. The repertoire has about 260,000 clones, about 90% of them found once; the top ten carry about 1.6%. The germline V gene has CDR1 SQVTM and CDR2 ANQGSEA. The CDR3 runs to 12 residues. V lost 4 bases, J lost 2 bases, and 9 bases lay in between. V usage is TRBV29-1 and J usage is TRBJ2-7, with D perhaps TRBD1 (6 bases). Sequencing was performed on peripheral blood. This TCR derives from a woman in her forties who had recovered from COVID-19. In nucleotides, the CDR3 is TGCAGCGTTGGACAGGTTACCTACGAGCAGTACTTC. This translates into CSVGQVTYEQYF.